Following are 26 T cell receptor beta chains from one sample sequenced in a study of cytotoxic CD8 clonotypes in ibrutinib-treated CLL. The assay was immunoSEQ multiplex PCR, and TCRdb's table has in-frame clones only and misses some. The sample has about 60,000 clones; around 52% are singletons. The specimen was PBMCs, collected at disease progression, from a patient treated with ibrutinib. The receptors were gathered from a human donor with chronic lymphocytic leukemia.

The chain has TRBV14 and TRBJ1-2; D not certain. The CDR3 has 14 amino acids. Germline V gene data show CDR1 as SGHDN and CDR2 as FVKESK. V was shortened by 1 base and J by 4 bases, with 10 bases between the two germline ends. CDR3 nucleotide sequence: TGTGCCAGCAGCCAAGTCGTCTTTGGCTATGGCTACACCTTC. Translation gives CASSQVVFGYGYTF.

The chain is built from TRBV5-1 and TRBJ1-1; D is undetermined. The CDR3 is made up of 14 amino acids. The germline gives CDR1 SGHRS, CDR2 YFSETQ. Trimming took off 4 bases at V and 0 bases at J, with 10 bases between the two ends. The CDR3, as DNA: TGCGCCAGCAGCCCGACATACTTGAACACTGAAGCTTTCTTT. It codes for CASSPTYLNTEAFF.

This clone came up a few times. V usage is TRBV6-5 and J usage is TRBJ1-1; D might be TRBD1 (5 bases). Trimming took 5 bases from V and 4 from J, leaving 11 bases between them. The CDR3 loop spans 13 amino acids. In germline, CDR1 is MNHEY, CDR2 SVGAGI. The CDR3 sequence is CASSDTGATEAFF. The CDR3 coding sequence is TGTGCCAGCAGTGACACAGGAGCCACTGAAGCTTTCTTT.

This sequence joins TRBV15 and TRBJ2-1, with TRBD2 matching over 8 bases. There are 15 residues in the CDR3. The germline V gene has CDR1 LNHNV and CDR2 YYDKDF (reference sequence). Trimming removed 1 base from V and 4 bases from J; junction bases left unmatched: 3. The chain's CDR3 is CATSRAGGLYNEQFF. In DNA, the CDR3 is TGTGCCACCAGCAGAGCGGGGGGGCTTTACAATGAGCAGTTCTTC.

The chain carries TRBV7-2 and TRBJ1-5; 9 nucleotides match TRBD1. Germline lookup yields CDR1 SGHTA and CDR2 FQGNSA. J was trimmed by 7 bases and V by 5 bases; bases with no gene match: 3. The CDR3 spans 13 residues. The chain's CDR3 is CASSPDRGQPQHF. In DNA form, the CDR3 reads TGTGCCAGCAGCCCTGACAGGGGGCAGCCCCAGCATTTT.

There are a few counts of this clone. This chain uses TRBV7-8 with TRBJ2-7; 12 bases are a match to TRBD2. This CDR3 has 16 residues. CDR1 is SGHVS, CDR2 FQNEAQ, per germline. Losses at the gene ends were 1 base for V and 0 bases for J; bases not matched to a gene: 1. The CDR3 nucleotides are TGTGCCAGCAGCTTAGGGGGACTAGCGGGCTCCTACGAGCAGTACTTC. Protein sequence: CASSLGGLAGSYEQYF.

This clone has only a few counts. The J gene is TRBJ2-5, the V gene TRBV25-1; D unclear. Looked up from germline, CDR1 is MGHDK and CDR2 is SYGVNS. The CDR3 sequence is 14 residues long. With 1 base removed from V and 5 bases from J, the gap between germline ends came to 11 bases. CDR3 protein: CASSEFGSLETQYF. The CDR3 DNA reads as TGTGCCAGCAGTGAATTCGGCAGCTTGGAGACCCAGTACTTC.

There are a few counts of this clone. This sequence joins TRBV6-5 and TRBJ1-2, with 7 bases lining up with TRBD1. Looked up from germline, CDR1 is MNHEY and CDR2 is SVGAGI. Trimming cost V 0 bases and J 4 bases; bases outside gene matches: 2. This CDR3 comprises 14 residues. The CDR3: CASSYSAGGYGYTF. In DNA, the CDR3 is TGTGCCAGCAGTTACTCGGCAGGGGGCTATGGCTACACCTTC.

The rearrangement joins TRBV5-1 to TRBJ2-7; 12 nucleotides line up with TRBD2. The CDR3 contains 16 residues. Germline V gene lookup returns CDR1 SGHRS and CDR2 YFSETQ. J lost 2 bases, V lost 1 base, and 4 bases had no gene match. As DNA, the CDR3 is TGCGCCAGCAGCTTGACTAGCGGGAGGACCGCCTACGAGCAGTACTTC. Amino acids: CASSLTSGRTAYEQYF.

The chain recombines TRBV19 with TRBJ1-5; TRBD1 matches 8 bases. Germline CDR1 and CDR2: LNHDA and SQIVND (reference sequence). The V gene end was trimmed by 10 bases and the J gene end by 1 base; junction bases not matched to a gene: 9. The CDR3 sequence is 15 residues long. CDR3 residues: CAISSTGGSNQPQHF. The DNA for the CDR3 is TGTGCCATCAGTAGTACAGGGGGGAGCAATCAGCCCCAGCATTTT.

This chain connects TRBV5-1 to TRBJ1-6; D possibly corresponds to TRBD1 (6 bases). The CDR3 is made up of 14 amino acids. V lost 8 bases and J 7 bases, leaving 16 bases between the germline ends. Germline CDR1 and CDR2: SGHRS and YFSETQ. This CDR3 reads CARRTGPENSPLHF. Here the CDR3 DNA reads TGCGCCAGGAGAACAGGGCCAGAAAATTCACCCCTCCACTTT.

Here the CDR3 DNA reads TGTGCCAGCAGGGACGTGGCCTATAATTCACCCCTCCACTTT. It translates to CASRDVAYNSPLHF. The chain combines TRBV27 with TRBJ1-6, with D unresolved. Looked up from germline, CDR1 is MNHEY and CDR2 is SMNVEV (reference sequence). This CDR3 has 14 residues. V lost 6 bases and J lost 2, with 8 bases in between.

This clone appeared once. The chain is built from TRBV4-1 and TRBJ2-3; D might be TRBD2 (6 bases). Germline CDR1 MGHRA, CDR2 YSYEKL. The CDR3 has 16 amino acids. V was clipped by 0 bases and J by 6 bases, with 16 bases between them. CDR3 bases: TGCGCCAGCAGCCAAGAGTTGGGGAGGCTCACGGATACGCAGTATTTT. Protein sequence: CASSQELGRLTDTQYF.

This clone has a handful of counts. This chain joins TRBV9 and TRBJ1-5; D remains ambiguous. The ends were cut back, 0 bases at V and 1 base at J, with 2 bases in the middle. Germline V gene sequence: CDR1 SGDLS, CDR2 YYNGEE. This CDR3 region has 13 residues. CDR3 DNA: TGTGCCAGCAGCGTAGGGAGCAATCAGCCCCAGCATTTT. It specifies CASSVGSNQPQHF.

This chain uses TRBV15 with TRBJ2-1, with D hard to call. CDR3 length: 12 amino acids. Per germline, CDR1 LNHNV and CDR2 YYDKDF (reference sequence). Trimming removed 4 bases at V and 5 bases at J, with 6 bases between. CDR3 DNA sequence: TGTGCCACCAGCAACAAAAACAATGAGCAGTTCTTC. Its translation: CATSNKNNEQFF.

This clone was recorded a few times. The chain employs TRBV7-2 and TRBJ1-2; a weak D match, TRBD1 (5 bases). Germline V gives CDR1 SGHTA, CDR2 FQGNSA. CDR3 length: 14 amino acids. Trimming shortened V by 0 bases and J by 8 bases, and 13 bases separated the two germline ends. The CDR3 sequence: CASSLAQGLRGYTF. As DNA, the CDR3 is TGTGCCAGCAGCTTAGCGCAGGGACTCAGGGGCTACACCTTC.

This clone was seen many times. The V and J genes are TRBV25-1 and TRBJ1-3; no firm D call. Trimming removed 8 bases from V and 0 bases from J, with 8 bases in between. The CDR3 is made up of 13 amino acids. Germline CDR1 reads MGHDK; CDR2 reads SYGVNS. The CDR3 spells CASPADSGNTIYF. In DNA, the CDR3 is TGTGCCAGCCCGGCAGACTCTGGAAACACCATATATTTT. Supplemented by reference TRBV25-1 and TRBJ1-3, the full variable domain reads EADIYQTPRYLVIGTGKKITLECSQTMGHDKMYWYQQDPGMELHLIHYSYGVNSTEKGDLSSESTVSRIRTEHFPLTLESARPSHTSQYLCASPADSGNTIYFGEGSWLTVV.

This clone was observed a few times. This chain links TRBV19 with TRBJ2-1; D is ambiguous. The CDR3 spans 13 residues. The V end was cut by 1 base, the J end by 2 bases, with 3 bases between. From germline, CDR1 is LNHDA and CDR2 SQIVND (reference sequence). The CDR3 loop reads CASSIAPYNEQFF. CDR3 coding DNA: TGTGCCAGTAGTATAGCCCCCTACAATGAGCAGTTCTTC.

The chain joins TRBV15 to TRBJ2-4; weak D call: TRBD2 (6 bases). The CDR3 length is 20 residues. Trimming removed 0 bases at V and 0 bases at J, with 21 bases between. Germline CDR1 reads LNHNV; CDR2 reads YYDKDF (reference sequence). The CDR3 DNA reads TGTGCCACCAGCAGAGATCGGGGGAGGCACGATATAAGAGCCAAAAACATTCAGTACTTC. The encoded protein is CATSRDRGRHDIRAKNIQYF.

This chain links TRBV9 with TRBJ1-2; tentative D call: TRBD1 (5 bases). V lost 1 base, J lost 2 bases, and 12 bases lay in between. CDR1 is SGDLS, CDR2 YYNGEE, per germline. The CDR3 runs 15 residues. For the CDR3, the DNA is TGTGCCAGCAGCGTATATGACAGCGAAAACTATGGCTACACCTTC. Protein product: CASSVYDSENYGYTF.

This clone was picked up a small number of times. J is TRBJ1-2 and V is TRBV6-1; D call uncertain. The germline V gene has CDR1 MNHNS and CDR2 SASEGT. V shed 0 bases and J shed 2 bases, with 4 bases lying between them. The CDR3 is made up of 13 amino acids. The CDR3 is CASSEAGNYGYTF. The CDR3 DNA follows: TGTGCCAGCAGTGAAGCCGGAAACTATGGCTACACCTTC.

The chain links TRBV5-4 to TRBJ2-1, with no clear D. Germline V gene lookup returns CDR1 SGHNT and CDR2 YYREEE (reference sequence). V lost 1 base to trimming and J lost 0 bases, with 11 bases between them. The CDR3 loop spans 16 amino acids. The DNA of the CDR3 is TGTGCCAGCAGCTTGTCGGTGGTAAGCTCCTACAATGAGCAGTTCTTC. Translating it yields CASSLSVVSSYNEQFF.

This chain uses TRBV7-8 with TRBJ2-7; the D gene is possibly TRBD2 (6 bases). Germline values: CDR1 SGHVS, CDR2 FQNEAQ. CDR3 size: 15 residues. V lost 7 bases, J lost 0 bases, and 16 bases lay in between. CDR3 nucleotides: TGTGCCAGCACCCGGGGGACGGGCAGCTCCTACGAGCAGTACTTC. Its protein product is CASTRGTGSSYEQYF.

The CDR3 loop reads CASSPPGQGPYEQYF. CDR3 nucleotide sequence: TGTGCCAGCAGTCCCCCGGGACAGGGCCCCTACGAGCAGTACTTC. The rearrangement uses TRBV27 and TRBJ2-7, with TRBD1 matching 9 bases. Trimming took 5 bases from V and 2 from J; bases not matched to a gene: 7. This CDR3 is built from 15 residues. The germline V gene has CDR1 MNHEY and CDR2 SMNVEV (reference sequence).

V usage is TRBV11-2 and J usage is TRBJ1-2; D gene ambiguous. Germline CDR1 SGHAT, CDR2 FQNNGV. Trimming cost V 2 bases and J 4 bases, with 14 bases left between them. This CDR3 has 15 amino acids. CDR3 DNA sequence: TGTGCCAGCAGCTTAAGCCAGGCCTCACGCTATGGCTACACCTTC. Protein: CASSLSQASRYGYTF.

This clone was observed a few times. The V gene is TRBV6-5, the J gene TRBJ1-4, with no clear D. V lost 5 bases to trimming and J lost 7 bases, with 5 bases between them. CDR1 is MNHEY and CDR2 is SVGAGI in the germline V gene. The CDR3 has 11 amino acids. Here the CDR3 DNA reads TGTGCCAGCAGTAAGGGTGAAAAACTGTTTTTT. Translation gives CASSKGEKLFF.